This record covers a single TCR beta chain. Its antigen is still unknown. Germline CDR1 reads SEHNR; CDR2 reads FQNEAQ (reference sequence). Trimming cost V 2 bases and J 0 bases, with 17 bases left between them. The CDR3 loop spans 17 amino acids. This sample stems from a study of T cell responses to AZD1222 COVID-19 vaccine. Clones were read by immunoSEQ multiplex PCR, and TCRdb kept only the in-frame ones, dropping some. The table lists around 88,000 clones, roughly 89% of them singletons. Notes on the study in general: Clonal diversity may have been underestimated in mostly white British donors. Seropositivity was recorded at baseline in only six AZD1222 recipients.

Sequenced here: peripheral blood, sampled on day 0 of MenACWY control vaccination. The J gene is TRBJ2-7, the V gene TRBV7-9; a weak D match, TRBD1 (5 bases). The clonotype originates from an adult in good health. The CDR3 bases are TGTGCCAGCAGCTTAAGAAATACAGGTTTCGGCTCCTACGAGCAGTACTTC. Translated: CASSLRNTGFGSYEQYF.